This TCR beta chain was documented in a study of response to subunit inactivated influenza vaccine. Overall study findings and caveats: Seasonal influenza vaccination, on each occasion, was suggested by the authors to recruit few new T cells.

TCRdb independently ran MiXCR on the RT-PCR reads; one entry per CDR3 protein. Among approximately 500,000 distinct CDR3 sequences listed, 10% to 15% were seen once. This clonotype was counted ten times or more. Its antigen is still unknown. V dropped 5 bases and J dropped 4 bases, with 14 bases sitting between them. The CDR3 sequence is 13 residues long. Per germline, CDR1 DFQATT and CDR2 SNEGSKA (reference sequence). This receptor was identified in a man in his fifties who received an inactivated influenza vaccine. The sequences come from PBMCs from blood, collected about 40 days after vaccination. This chain joins TRBV20-1 and TRBJ1-1; D gene uncertain. CDR3 region: CSAPPDGGTEAFF. The CDR3 DNA is TGCAGTGCTCCGCCAGATGGCGGCACTGAAGCTTTCTTT.